This T cell receptor (beta chain) was recovered during a study of T cells in localized non-small cell lung cancer. Whole-study findings and limits: A median roughly 50 of the top 100 tumor clones appeared in adjacent lung. Only one tumor region was sequenced, so heterogeneity remains possible.

This clone came up once. Its antigen is unidentified. Germline CDR1 GTSNPN, CDR2 SVGIG (reference sequence). The CDR3 is made up of 13 amino acids. The ends were cut back, 0 bases at V and 7 bases at J, with 7 bases in the middle. Profiled with immunoSEQ multiplex PCR; TCRdb holds only in-frame clones, not every one. The profile covers 75,000 to 85,000 clones, with around 80% appearing a single time and approximately 9.6% taken by the ten largest. The sample was peripheral blood, taken before any cancer treatment. The source is a female donor over 55 with stage I lung adenocarcinoma. The rearrangement uses TRBV30 and TRBJ1-6; D gene unclear. The CDR3 DNA reads TGTGCCTGGAGTGTTGGGCCAAATTCACCCCTCCACTTT. Its protein is CAWSVGPNSPLHF.